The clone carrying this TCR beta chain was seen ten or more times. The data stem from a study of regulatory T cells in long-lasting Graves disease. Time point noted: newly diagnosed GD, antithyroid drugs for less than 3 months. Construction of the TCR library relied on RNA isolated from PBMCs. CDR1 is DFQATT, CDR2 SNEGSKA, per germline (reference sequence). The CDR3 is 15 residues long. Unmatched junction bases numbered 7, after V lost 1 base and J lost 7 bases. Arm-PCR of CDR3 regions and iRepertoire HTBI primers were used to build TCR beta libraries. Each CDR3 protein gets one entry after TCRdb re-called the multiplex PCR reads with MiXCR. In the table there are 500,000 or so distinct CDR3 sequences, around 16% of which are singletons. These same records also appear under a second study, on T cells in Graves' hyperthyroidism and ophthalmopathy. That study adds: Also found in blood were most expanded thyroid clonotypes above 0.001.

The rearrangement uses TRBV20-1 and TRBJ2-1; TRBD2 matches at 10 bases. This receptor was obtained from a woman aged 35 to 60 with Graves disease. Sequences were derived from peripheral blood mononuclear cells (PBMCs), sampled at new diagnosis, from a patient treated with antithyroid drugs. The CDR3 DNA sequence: TGCAGTGCTAGAGGTGGAGCGGGGGGGCCAAATGAGCAGTTCTTC. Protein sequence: CSARGGAGGPNEQFF.